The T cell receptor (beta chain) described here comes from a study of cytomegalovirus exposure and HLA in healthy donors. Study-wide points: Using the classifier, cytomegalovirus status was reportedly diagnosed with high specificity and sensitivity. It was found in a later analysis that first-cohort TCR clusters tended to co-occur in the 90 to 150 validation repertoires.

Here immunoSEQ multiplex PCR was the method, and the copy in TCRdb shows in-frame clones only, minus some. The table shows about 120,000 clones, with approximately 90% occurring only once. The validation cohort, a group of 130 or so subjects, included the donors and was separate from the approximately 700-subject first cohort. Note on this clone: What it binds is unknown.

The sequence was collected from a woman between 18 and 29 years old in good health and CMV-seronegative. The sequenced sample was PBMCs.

As DNA, the CDR3 is TGTGCCAGCAGCGCACTTAAGACAGGGATGAGGTTAGAGACCCAGTACTTC. Translating gives CASSALKTGMRLETQYF. The chain couples TRBV11-2 to TRBJ2-5; 7 nucleotides line up with TRBD1. Trimming at V came to 5 bases and at J to 4 bases, leaving 16 bases not matched to a gene. The CDR3 is 17 amino acids. Germline-derived CDR1 and CDR2 are SGHAT and FQNNGV.